The 15 T cell receptor beta chains given below trace back to one sample, sequenced in a study of shared clonotypes between healthy human individuals. Clones were sequenced by immunoSEQ multiplex PCR, and TCRdb holds only the in-frame ones, with some missing. Among 2 million to 2.5 million clones listed, about 94% were seen once. The sequencing input was naive CD4+ T cells sorted from blood. Described subset: CD45RA+ positively selected. Source of these receptors: a man aged 18 to 29 in good health.

The gene calls are TRBV7-2 and TRBJ1-1, with a possible D match to TRBD1 (5 bases). Per germline, CDR1 SGHTA and CDR2 FQGNSA. V lost 6 bases and J 0 bases, leaving 11 bases between the germline ends. The CDR3 extends over 14 amino acids. DNA of the CDR3: TGTGCCAGCAGGCCAGGGTTTGTGAACACTGAAGCTTTCTTT. This gives the protein CASRPGFVNTEAFF.

This chain uses TRBV6-5 with TRBJ2-5; 7 bases map to TRBD1. The V segment lost 6 bases and the J segment 3 bases; nucleotides outside the gene matches: 10. CDR1 and CDR2 from the germline V gene are MNHEY and SVGAGI. This CDR3 is built from 15 residues. The CDR3 sequence: CASSQGRTGEETQYF. CDR3 coding DNA: TGTGCCAGCAGCCAAGGCCGGACAGGAGAAGAGACCCAGTACTTC.

The rearrangement uses TRBV28 and TRBJ1-5; D unresolved. Looked up from germline, CDR1 is MDHEN and CDR2 is SYDVKM. The CDR3 covers 14 residues. The germline V and J ends were trimmed by 7 bases and 6 bases, with 16 bases remaining between them. Here the CDR3 DNA reads TGTGCCAGCACCACTAACCCAGGAGTTCAGCCCCAGCATTTT. Translation gives CASTTNPGVQPQHF.

This rearrangement joins TRBV6-5 to TRBJ2-7, with TRBD1 matching 9 bases. Looked up from germline, CDR1 is MNHEY and CDR2 is SVGAGI. The CDR3 length is 15 residues. The trim removed 6 bases at V and 4 bases at J, leaving 10 bases unmatched. The chain's CDR3 is CASRTPGQGIYEQYF. The CDR3 bases are TGTGCCAGCAGGACACCGGGACAGGGAATTTACGAGCAGTACTTC.

This chain connects TRBV2 to TRBJ1-4; D ambiguous. The CDR3 spans 14 residues. The ends were cut back, 5 bases at V and 0 bases at J, with 7 bases in the middle. Per germline, CDR1 SNHLY and CDR2 FYNNEI. The CDR3 DNA is TGTGCCAGCAGTAAATTTACAACTAATGAAAAACTGTTTTTT. This sequence encodes CASSKFTTNEKLFF.

The chain carries TRBV19 and TRBJ2-3, with D perhaps TRBD2 (5 bases). CDR3 length: 17 residues. Trimming stripped 0 bases from V and 0 bases from J, with 13 bases between. Germline-derived CDR1 and CDR2 are LNHDA and SQIVND (reference sequence). The CDR3 DNA sequence: TGTGCCAGTAGTATAGATGGTCTAGCTGGGAGCACAGATACGCAGTATTTT. It translates to CASSIDGLAGSTDTQYF.

This chain connects TRBV29-1 to TRBJ2-2, with a weak D call TRBD1 (5 bases). Trimming pared 7 bases from V and 6 bases from J, leaving 21 bases between. The CDR3 spans 15 residues. Germline loops: CDR1 SQVTM, CDR2 ANQGSEA. CDR3 residues: CSADVDTWTAGELFF. As DNA, the CDR3 is TGCAGCGCTGACGTGGACACATGGACCGCCGGGGAGCTGTTTTTT.

The chain is built from TRBV14 and TRBJ2-3; D might be TRBD2 (6 bases). The CDR3 runs to 16 residues. Germline-derived CDR1 and CDR2 are SGHDN and FVKESK. V was pared by 1 base and J by 2 bases, with 13 bases between. In DNA, the CDR3 is TGTGCCAGCAGCCAAGGGCGGGACTGGAACACAGATACGCAGTATTTT. It encodes CASSQGRDWNTDTQYF.

This clone was recorded once. This chain uses TRBV2 with TRBJ2-3; 7 bases are shared with TRBD1. With 2 bases clipped from V and 11 bases from J, the junction kept 13 bases outside the gene matches. The CDR3 spans 15 residues. Germline-derived CDR1 and CDR2 are SNHLY and FYNNEI. The CDR3 DNA is TGTGCCAGCAGTGAAAGACCAGGCCGGGACAGCAAGCAGTATTTT. Amino acid sequence: CASSERPGRDSKQYF. The full variable domain, rest sourced from reference TRBV2 and TRBJ2-3, is EPEVTQTPSHQVTQMGQEVILRCVPISNHLYFYWYRQILGQKVEFLVSFYNNEISEKSEIFDDQFSVERPDGSNFTLKIRSTKLEDSAMYFCASSERPGRDSKQYFGPGTRLTVL.

V usage is TRBV15 and J usage is TRBJ2-7; 11 bases map to TRBD2. The CDR3 extends over 14 amino acids. The germline gives CDR1 LNHNV, CDR2 YYDKDF (reference sequence). J lost 4 bases, V lost 6 bases, and 5 bases had no gene match. The CDR3 DNA follows: TGTGCCACCAGGAGGAGGACTAGCGGGTACGAGCAGTACTTC. Translating it yields CATRRRTSGYEQYF.

V gene TRBV19 combines with J gene TRBJ1-2; 8 positions match TRBD1. The junction had 6 bases not matched to a gene; V was cut back by 8 bases and J by 4 bases. The CDR3 extends over 13 amino acids. The germline V gene has CDR1 LNHDA and CDR2 SQIVND (reference sequence). The CDR3 bases are TGTGCCAGTGGCTACAGGGGGGGCTATGGCTACACCTTC. Residues: CASGYRGGYGYTF.

The chain combines TRBV6-1 with TRBJ2-7; 7 nucleotides align to TRBD2. This CDR3 has 16 amino acids. Germline V gene sequence: CDR1 MNHNS, CDR2 SASEGT. The V segment lost 1 base and the J segment 5 bases; nucleotides outside the gene matches: 11. Here the CDR3 DNA reads TGTGCCAGCAGTGAAGAAGGCATAGCGGGTCCCCACGAGCAGTACTTC. Amino acid sequence: CASSEEGIAGPHEQYF.

In this sample, this clone turned up once. The chain employs TRBV5-4 and TRBJ2-2; 16 nucleotides agree with TRBD2. The J segment lost 3 bases and the V segment lost 4 bases, leaving 9 bases of the junction unmatched. Per germline, CDR1 SGHNT and CDR2 YYREEE (reference sequence). The CDR3 is 19 residues long. CDR3 residues: CASSVPGLAGGPDTGELFF. The CDR3 coding sequence is TGTGCCAGCAGCGTACCGGGACTAGCGGGAGGGCCTGACACCGGGGAGCTGTTTTTT.

Here the CDR3 DNA reads TGTGCCAGTAGTCCCAGGGGTTTGGGGTCCTACGAGCAGTACTTC. Translation: CASSPRGLGSYEQYF. V is TRBV19 and J is TRBJ2-7; D might be TRBD1 (6 bases). This CDR3 contains 15 residues. V was trimmed by 5 bases and J by 1 base, leaving 15 bases between them. CDR1 is LNHDA and CDR2 is SQIVND in the germline V gene (reference sequence).

J is TRBJ2-3 and V is TRBV10-3, with 13 positions matching TRBD2. J lost 5 bases, V lost 2 bases, and 4 bases had no gene match. CDR1 and CDR2 (germline): ENHRY, SYGVKD. The CDR3 spans 16 residues. CDR3 in DNA: TGTGCCATCAGTGAGGGACTAGCGGGAGTGATAGATACGCAGTATTTT. Translation: CAISEGLAGVIDTQYF.